This T cell receptor (beta chain) comes out of a study of tumor-infiltrating lymphocytes in primary liver carcinoma (dated by TCRdb to about 2017). For the wider study: The five patients, three men and two women aged 30 to 69 years, had hepatocellular carcinoma (four) or combined HCC and intrahepatic cholangiocarcinoma (one). Roughly 3.5 to 8 million productive TCRbeta reads were obtained per sample, and no significant difference in read depth was found between tissue types. Repertoires from technical replicates were highly reproducible, with mean shared-clone rates near 0.89 and correlation coefficients above 0.95. The study combined TCRbeta repertoire sequencing, expression microarrays and whole-exome sequencing across five regions of each liver tumor, with adjacent normal tissue and blood. A total of roughly 35 specimens from 5 patients underwent TCRbeta repertoire sequencing, comprising 25 or so tumor regions, 5 adjacent noncancerous liver tissues and 5 peripheral blood samples. Tumors of the five patients were stage T1-T3 N0M0 with maximum diameters of roughly 4 to 11 cm. The roughly 24 tumor region samples were profiled with Agilent mRNA microarrays so that TCRbeta repertoire diversity could be related to the local molecular phenotype.

Without any cell sorting, total RNA and DNA were extracted together from around 20-30 mg of bulk tissue using the AllPrep DNA/RNA mini kit. Surgical resection was performed in China between 2015 and 2016 on roughly 5 patients with histopathologically diagnosed primary liver carcinoma. Chronic HBV infection was present in the patients, and the patients were treatment-naive at sampling. Five spatially separated regions were sampled from each tumor: the superior, inferior, left-lateral and right-lateral poles, plus the tumor centre. More than 80% viable tumor cells were found by histology in every tumor sample. Each fresh piece of tumor and adjacent tissue was cut in two, with one half stored in RNAlater at -80 degrees C and the other half sent for histology. Using a constant-region primer and ProtoScript II reverse transcriptase, TCRbeta-specific cDNA was reverse-transcribed from 500 ng total RNA. Construction of the TCRbeta libraries relied on three nested rounds of multiplex PCR, following a slightly modified ARM-PCR procedure. Each of the first two PCR rounds ran for roughly 11 cycles and used multiplex TRBV1-TRBV30 forward primers together with a Cbeta reverse primer. A final 25-cycle PCR with Deep VentR polymerase added sample barcodes and Illumina adapters. Before sequencing, amplicons of 200-500 bp were purified from gel using a QIAquick gel extraction kit. The TCRbeta amplicons were sequenced with 250-bp paired-end reads on an Illumina HiSeq 2500. Under the source paper's analysis protocol: Reads were quality-trimmed with Trimmomatic v0.33, and paired reads were merged with FLASH v1.2.11 to recover full CDR3 sequences. V, D and J germline segments were assigned to the rearranged TCRbeta sequences by MiGEC v1.2.1b. Clonotype statistics and Shannon-Wiener diversity indices were calculated with VDJtools v1.0.0. To reduce sampling bias, subsequent analyses other than the diversity analysis used only the 250 most abundant clonotypes in each sample. Clones were called with MiXCR by TCRdb after fastp trimmed the public reads at Q25, and only in-frame beta chains were retained. Entries are consolidated by CDR3 protein sequence, retaining the most common genes and DNA. TCRdb assigned the V and J calls; the authors' analysis was not used. The sample has some 120,000 distinct CDR3 sequences on record, 64% of them singletons. The ten largest make up more than 7% of the sample.

Via the germline V gene (reference sequence), CDR1 is SGHKS and CDR2 YYEKEE. Trimming at the junction amounts to 2 bases on V and 12 bases on J, and the germline ends lie 15 bases apart. The CDR3 sequence holds 13 residues, the cysteine and phenylalanine included. Only the CDR3 portion is preserved as DNA: 39 bases, with reading frame beginning at the first base. With respect to this clonotype: Its binding antigen is unknown. No quality values exist for individual bases; no much larger clone is one base distant.

What the research found in general, with its limitations: Only about 7-24% of top clones were present in all five regions of a tumor, suggesting spatial heterogeneity of tumor-infiltrating T cells. Bulk unsorted samples precluded comparing CD4+ and CD8+ T cell repertoires. Only four or five patients were included in the study, and the authors note that the findings should be validated in a larger study. Because only the TCR beta chain was sequenced and unpaired alpha chains were not captured, true repertoire diversity is likely underestimated. Repertoire overlap was found to be higher between tumor regions (mean approximately 35%) than between tumor-adjacent (roughly 17%) or tumor-blood (around 15%) pairs, consistent with antigen-driven expansion. A significantly larger repertoire fraction was made up by the top 250 clones in tumors than in blood (p = 0.039).

The rearranged segments are TRBV5-5 and TRBJ2-1; no D segment can be confidently identified. The receptor comes from a woman aged 60-75 years with primary liver carcinoma and hepatitis B virus infection. Sequencing was done on a sample of liver tumor tissue from sampling region 3. The cell subset or site label, read with the paper, signifies: tumor region T3, left-lateral pole. The CDR3 is CASSFYVYHGQFF. The DNA reads as follows: TGTGCCAGCAGCTTTTACGTATACCATGGGCAGTTCTTC.